Listed below are T cell receptor beta chains from one sample, sequenced in a study of blood T cells in healthy people across ages. MiXCR, run by TCRdb on the 5' RACE reads, gives a single entry per CDR3 protein. Of about 1 million distinct CDR3 sequences detected, 45% appear once; the ten largest clones hold 15% to 20%. The sequenced sample was blood. The receptors come from a woman in her sixties or seventies in good health. CDR3s include the opening cysteine and the closing phenylalanine or tryptophan. Each record gives: V gene, J gene, CDR3 protein.

V gene: TRBV20-1
J gene: TRBJ1-2
CDR3 protein: CSARGGAGYGYTF

V gene: TRBV6-6
J gene: TRBJ2-7
CDR3 protein: CVSSYRANSYNEQYF

V gene: TRBV15
J gene: TRBJ2-5
CDR3 protein: CATSRGHFNEQYF

V gene: TRBV3-1
J gene: TRBJ1-4
CDR3 protein: CASTGSGRPPTNEKLFF

V gene: TRBV27
J gene: TRBJ2-1
CDR3 protein: CASTPSLAGAIDEQFF

V gene: TRBV12-3/TRBV12-4
J gene: -
CDR3 protein: CASSNRGYHEQYF

V gene: TRBV20-1
J gene: TRBJ2-1
CDR3 protein: CSARDVAYYNEQFF

V gene: TRBV20-1
J gene: TRBJ2-7
CDR3 protein: CSARSRDSLYEQYF

V gene: TRBV2
J gene: TRBJ1-2
CDR3 protein: CASSAGTGGRHTF

V gene: TRBV9
J gene: TRBJ2-5
CDR3 protein: CASSVTGGQETQYF